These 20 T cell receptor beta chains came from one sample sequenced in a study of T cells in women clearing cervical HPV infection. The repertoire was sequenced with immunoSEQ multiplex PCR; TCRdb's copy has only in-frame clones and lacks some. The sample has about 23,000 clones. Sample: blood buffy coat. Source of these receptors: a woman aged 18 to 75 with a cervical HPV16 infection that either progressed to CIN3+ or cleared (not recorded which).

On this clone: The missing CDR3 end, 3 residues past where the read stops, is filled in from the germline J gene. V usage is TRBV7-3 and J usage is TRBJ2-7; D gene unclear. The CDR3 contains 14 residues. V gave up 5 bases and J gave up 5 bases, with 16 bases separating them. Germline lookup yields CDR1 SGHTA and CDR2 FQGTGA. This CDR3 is CASSRAGSEHEQYF. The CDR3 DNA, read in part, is TGTGCCAGCAGCCGCGCCGGGTCAGAACACGAG.

The CDR3 spells CASRDRGSYEQYF. The sequenced CDR3 bases are TGTGCCAGCAGGGACAGGGGATCTTACGAG. V and J are TRBV2 and TRBJ2-7, with 9 bases fitting TRBD1. Sequencing ends 3 residues short of the CDR3 end; the germline J gene provides the rest. The V segment lost 6 bases and the J segment 4 bases; nucleotides outside the gene matches: 4. CDR1 SNHLY and CDR2 FYNNEI come from the germline V gene. The length of the CDR3 is 13 residues. Full variable domain (outside the CDR3, taken from reference TRBV2 and TRBJ2-7): EPEVTQTPSHQVTQMGQEVILRCVPISNHLYFYWYRQILGQKVEFLVSFYNNEISEKSEIFDDQFSVERPDGSNFTLKIRSTKLEDSAMYFCASRDRGSYEQYFGPGTRLTVT.

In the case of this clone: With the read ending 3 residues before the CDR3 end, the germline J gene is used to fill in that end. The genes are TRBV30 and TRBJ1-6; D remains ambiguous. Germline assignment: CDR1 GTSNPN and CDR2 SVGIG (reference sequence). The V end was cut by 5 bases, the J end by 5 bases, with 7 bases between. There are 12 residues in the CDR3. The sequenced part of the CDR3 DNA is TGTGCCTGGGGGCTGAATAATTCACCC. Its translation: CAWGLNNSP. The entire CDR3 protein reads CAWGLNNSPLHF.

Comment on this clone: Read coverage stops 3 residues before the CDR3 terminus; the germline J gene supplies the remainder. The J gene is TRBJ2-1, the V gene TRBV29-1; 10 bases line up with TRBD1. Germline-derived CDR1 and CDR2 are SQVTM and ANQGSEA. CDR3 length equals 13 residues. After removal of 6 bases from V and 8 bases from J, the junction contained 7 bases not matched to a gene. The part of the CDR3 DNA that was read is TGCAGCGTCGACAGGGGGCTGAACTATGAG. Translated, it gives CSVDRGLNYE. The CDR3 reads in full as CSVDRGLNYEQFF.

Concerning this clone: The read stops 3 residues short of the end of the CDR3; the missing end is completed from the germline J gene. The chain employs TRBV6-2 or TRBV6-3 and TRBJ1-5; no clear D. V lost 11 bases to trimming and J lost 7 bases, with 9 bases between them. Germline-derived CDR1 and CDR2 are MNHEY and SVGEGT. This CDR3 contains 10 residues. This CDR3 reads CAAGFQPQHF. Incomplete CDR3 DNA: TGTGCCGCCGGGTTCCAGCCC.

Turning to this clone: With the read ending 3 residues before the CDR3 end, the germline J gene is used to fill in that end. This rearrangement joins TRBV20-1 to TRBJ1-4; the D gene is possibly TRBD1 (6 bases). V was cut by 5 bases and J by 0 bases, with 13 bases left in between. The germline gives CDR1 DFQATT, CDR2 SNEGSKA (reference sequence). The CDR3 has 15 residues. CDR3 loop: CSAGRGGTTNEKLFF. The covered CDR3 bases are TGCAGTGCTGGGAGGGGGGGGACAACTAATGAAAAA.

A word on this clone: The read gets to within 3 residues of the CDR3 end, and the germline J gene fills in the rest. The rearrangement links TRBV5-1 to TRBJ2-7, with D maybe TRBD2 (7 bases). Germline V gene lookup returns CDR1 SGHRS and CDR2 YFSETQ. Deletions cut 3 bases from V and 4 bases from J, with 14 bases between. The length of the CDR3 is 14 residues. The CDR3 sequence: CASSSWGGGYEQYF. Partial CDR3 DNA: TGCGCCAGCAGCTCATGGGGGGGCGGTTACGAG.

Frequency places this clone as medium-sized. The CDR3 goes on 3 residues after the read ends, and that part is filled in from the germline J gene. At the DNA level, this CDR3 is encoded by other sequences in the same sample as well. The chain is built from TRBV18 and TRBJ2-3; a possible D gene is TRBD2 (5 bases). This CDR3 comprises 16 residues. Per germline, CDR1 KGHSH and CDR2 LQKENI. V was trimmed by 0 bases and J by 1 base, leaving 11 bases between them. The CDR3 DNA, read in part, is TGTGCCAGCTCACCACCTGACGGGGTACGCACAGATACG. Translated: CASSPPDGVRTDT. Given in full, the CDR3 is CASSPPDGVRTDTQYF.

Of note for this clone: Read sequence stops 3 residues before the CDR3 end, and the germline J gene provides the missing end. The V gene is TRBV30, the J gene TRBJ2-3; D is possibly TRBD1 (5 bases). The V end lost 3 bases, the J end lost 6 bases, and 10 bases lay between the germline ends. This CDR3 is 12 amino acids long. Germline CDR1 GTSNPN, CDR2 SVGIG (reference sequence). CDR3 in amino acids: CAWRAPGDTQYF. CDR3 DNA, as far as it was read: TGTGCCTGGAGGGCTCCAGGGGATACG.

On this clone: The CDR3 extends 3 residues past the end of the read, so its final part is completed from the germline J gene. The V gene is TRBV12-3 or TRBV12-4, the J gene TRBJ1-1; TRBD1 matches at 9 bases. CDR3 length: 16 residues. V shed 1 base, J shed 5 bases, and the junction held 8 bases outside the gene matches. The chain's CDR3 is CASSLGGTGLGTEAFF. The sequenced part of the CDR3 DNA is TGTGCCAGCAGTTTAGGCGGGACAGGGCTGGGTACTGAA.

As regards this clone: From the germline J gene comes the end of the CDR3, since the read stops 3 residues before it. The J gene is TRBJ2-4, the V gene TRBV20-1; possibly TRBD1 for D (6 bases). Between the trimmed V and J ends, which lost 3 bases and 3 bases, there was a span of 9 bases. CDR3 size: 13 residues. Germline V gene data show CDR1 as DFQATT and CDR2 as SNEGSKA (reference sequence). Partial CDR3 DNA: TGCAGTGCTAGGGACAGCTACAAAAACATT. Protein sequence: CSARDSYKNI. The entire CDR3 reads CSARDSYKNIQYF.

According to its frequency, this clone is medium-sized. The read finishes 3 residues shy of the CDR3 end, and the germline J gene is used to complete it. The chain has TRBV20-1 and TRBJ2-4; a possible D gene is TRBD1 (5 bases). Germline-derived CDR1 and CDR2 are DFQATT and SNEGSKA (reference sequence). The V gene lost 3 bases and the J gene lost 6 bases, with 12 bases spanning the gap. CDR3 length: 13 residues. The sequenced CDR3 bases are TGCAGTGCTAGTCAGGGTTATGCAAACATT. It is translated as CSASQGYANI. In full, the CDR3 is CSASQGYANIQYF.

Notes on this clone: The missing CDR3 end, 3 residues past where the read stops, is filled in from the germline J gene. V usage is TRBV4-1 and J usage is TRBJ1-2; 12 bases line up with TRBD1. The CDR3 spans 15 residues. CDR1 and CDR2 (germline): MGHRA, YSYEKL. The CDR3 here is CASSQPGQGARGYTF. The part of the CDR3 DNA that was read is TGCGCCAGCAGCCAACCGGGACAGGGGGCGCGAGGC.

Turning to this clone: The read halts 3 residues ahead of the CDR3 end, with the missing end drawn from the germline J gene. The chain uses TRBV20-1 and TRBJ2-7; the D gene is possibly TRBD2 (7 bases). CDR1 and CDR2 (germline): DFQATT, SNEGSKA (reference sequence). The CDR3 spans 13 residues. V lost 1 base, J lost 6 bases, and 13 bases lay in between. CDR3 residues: CSARGPRGGEQYF. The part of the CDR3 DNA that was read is TGCAGTGCTAGAGGACCTAGGGGGGGCGAG.

The part of the CDR3 DNA that was read is TGTGCCAGCAGTTCTCGGGGGGGTGAG. It encodes CASSSRGGE. The whole CDR3 protein is CASSSRGGEQFF. This chain joins TRBV13 and TRBJ2-1; 8 bases line up with TRBD2. Read data end 3 residues before the CDR3 end; the end is taken from the germline J gene. V gave up 6 bases and J gave up 9 bases; unmatched junction bases: 4. CDR1 is PRHDT and CDR2 is FYEKMQ in the germline V gene (reference sequence). The CDR3 length is 12 residues.

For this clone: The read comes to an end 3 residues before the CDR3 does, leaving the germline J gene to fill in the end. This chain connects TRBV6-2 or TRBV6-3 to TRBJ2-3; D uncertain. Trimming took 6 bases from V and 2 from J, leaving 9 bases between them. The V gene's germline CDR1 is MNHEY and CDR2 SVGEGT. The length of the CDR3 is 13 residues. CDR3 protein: CASRPHDTDTQYF. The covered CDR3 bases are TGTGCCAGCAGACCACACGACACAGATACG.

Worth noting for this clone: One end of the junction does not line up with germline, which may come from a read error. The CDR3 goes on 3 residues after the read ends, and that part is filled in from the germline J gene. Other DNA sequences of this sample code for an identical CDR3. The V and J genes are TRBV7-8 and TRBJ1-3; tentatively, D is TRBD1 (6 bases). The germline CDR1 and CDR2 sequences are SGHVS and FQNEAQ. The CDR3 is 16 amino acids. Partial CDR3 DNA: TGTGCCAGCAGCTTAGCTACAGGGTACTCTGGAAACACA. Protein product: CASSLATGYSGNT. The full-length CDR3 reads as CASSLATGYSGNTIYF.

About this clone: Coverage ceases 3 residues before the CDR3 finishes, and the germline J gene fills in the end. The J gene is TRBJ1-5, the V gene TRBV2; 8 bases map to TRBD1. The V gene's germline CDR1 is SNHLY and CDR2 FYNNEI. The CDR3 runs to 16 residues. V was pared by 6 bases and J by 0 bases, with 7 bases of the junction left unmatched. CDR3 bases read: TGTGCCAGCAGCGAGGGACAGGAGTATAGCAATCAGCCC. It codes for CASSEGQEYSNQP. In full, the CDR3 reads CASSEGQEYSNQPQHF.

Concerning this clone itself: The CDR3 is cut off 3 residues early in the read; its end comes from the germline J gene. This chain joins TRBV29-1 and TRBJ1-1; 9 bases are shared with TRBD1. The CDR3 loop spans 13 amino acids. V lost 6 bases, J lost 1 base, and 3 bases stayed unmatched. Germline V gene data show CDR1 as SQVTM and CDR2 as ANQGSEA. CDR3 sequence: CSVTGGPNTEAFF. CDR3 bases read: TGCAGCGTGACAGGGGGGCCGAACACTGAA.

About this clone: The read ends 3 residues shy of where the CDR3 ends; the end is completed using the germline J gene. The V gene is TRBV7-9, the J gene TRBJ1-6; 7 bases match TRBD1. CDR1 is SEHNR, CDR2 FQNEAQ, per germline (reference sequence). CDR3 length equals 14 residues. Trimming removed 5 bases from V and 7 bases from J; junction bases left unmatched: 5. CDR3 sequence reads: CASSVRDRNSPLHF. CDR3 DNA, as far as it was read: TGTGCCAGCAGCGTACGGGACAGAAATTCACCC.